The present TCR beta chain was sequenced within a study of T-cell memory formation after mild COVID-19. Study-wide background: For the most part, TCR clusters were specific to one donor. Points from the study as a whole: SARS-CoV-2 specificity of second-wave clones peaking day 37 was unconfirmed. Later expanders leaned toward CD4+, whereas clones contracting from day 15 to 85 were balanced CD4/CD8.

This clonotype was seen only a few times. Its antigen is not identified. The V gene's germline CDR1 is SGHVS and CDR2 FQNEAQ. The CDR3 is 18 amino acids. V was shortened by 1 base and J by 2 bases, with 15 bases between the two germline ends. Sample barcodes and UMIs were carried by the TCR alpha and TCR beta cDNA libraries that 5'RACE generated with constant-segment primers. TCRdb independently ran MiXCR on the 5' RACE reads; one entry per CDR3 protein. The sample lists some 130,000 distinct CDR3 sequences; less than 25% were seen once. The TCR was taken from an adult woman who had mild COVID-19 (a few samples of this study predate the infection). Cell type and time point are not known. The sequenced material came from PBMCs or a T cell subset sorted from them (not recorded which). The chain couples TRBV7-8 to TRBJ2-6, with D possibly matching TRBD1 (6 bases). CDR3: CASSLGGWGQAGANVLTF. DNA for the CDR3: TGTGCCAGCAGCTTAGGTGGTTGGGGGCAGGCTGGGGCCAACGTCCTGACTTTC.